This TCR beta chain was identified in a study of radiotherapy plus CTLA-4 blockade in lung cancer. Clones were read by immunoSEQ multiplex PCR, and TCRdb kept only the in-frame ones, dropping some. Of 100,000 or so clones in the sample, approximately 83% were seen once. This CDR3 contains 15 residues. CDR1 MNHEY and CDR2 SMNVEV come from the germline V gene (reference sequence). The V end was cut by 6 bases, the J end by 7 bases, with 21 bases between. The TCR comes from a human donor with non-small cell lung cancer that progressed on radiotherapy plus ipilimumab. The sample in question was peripheral blood, obtained from a patient treated with radiotherapy plus ipilimumab. V and J are TRBV27 and TRBJ1-1; possible D gene TRBD1, 5 bases. In DNA form, the CDR3 reads TGTGCCAGCAGCGATTCGCCCCAGGGCATTTATGAAGCTTTCTTT. As protein: CASSDSPQGIYEAFF.